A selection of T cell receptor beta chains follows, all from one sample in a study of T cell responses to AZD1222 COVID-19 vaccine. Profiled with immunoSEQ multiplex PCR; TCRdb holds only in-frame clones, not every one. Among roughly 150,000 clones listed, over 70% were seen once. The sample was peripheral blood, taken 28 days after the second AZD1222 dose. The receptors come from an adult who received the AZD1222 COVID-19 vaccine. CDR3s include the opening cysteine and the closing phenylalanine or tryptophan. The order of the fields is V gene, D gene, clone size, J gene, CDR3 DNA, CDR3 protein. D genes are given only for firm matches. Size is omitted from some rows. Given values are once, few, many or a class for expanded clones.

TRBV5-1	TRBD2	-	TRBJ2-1	TGCGCCAGCAGACTAGCGGGAGGATATGAGCAGTTCTTC	CASRLAGGYEQFF
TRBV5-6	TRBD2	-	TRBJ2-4	TGTGCCAGCAGCCAAACTAGCGGGAGCAACATTCAGTACTTC	CASSQTSGSNIQYF
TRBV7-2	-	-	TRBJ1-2	TGTGCCAGCAGCTCGACAGGCGGCTACACCTTC	CASSSTGGYTF
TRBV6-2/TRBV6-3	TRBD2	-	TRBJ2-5	TGTGCCAGCAGTTCCCCCCGGGGGGTGGAGACCCAGTACTTC	CASSSPRGVETQYF
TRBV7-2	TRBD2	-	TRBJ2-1	TGTGCCAGCAGCTTAACTAGCGGTCTACCCGATCGGTTCTTC	CASSLTSGLPDRFF
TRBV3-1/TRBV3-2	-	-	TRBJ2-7	TGTGCCAGCAGCCAAGATCGATCGGCCCGCACGAGCTACGAGCAGTACTTC	CASSQDRSARTSYEQYF
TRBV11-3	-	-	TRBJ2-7	TGTGCCAGCAGCCTCGGACCCCGAGAGCAGTACTTC	CASSLGPREQYF
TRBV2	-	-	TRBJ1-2	TGTGCCAGCAGTGAAGCGCAAGCCAGGGTGGGGGGCTACACCTTC	CASSEAQARVGGYTF
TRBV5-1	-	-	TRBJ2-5	TGCGCCAGCAGCAGGGGGGAGGGAGAGACCCAGTACTTC	CASSRGEGETQYF
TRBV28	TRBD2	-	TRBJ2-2	TGTGCCAGCAAGACCCCTAGCGGAGACACCGGGGAGCTGTTTTTT	CASKTPSGDTGELFF
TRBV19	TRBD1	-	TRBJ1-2	TGTGCCAGTATACCAGGGGGACCGCTGTCTGGCTACACCTTC	CASIPGGPLSGYTF
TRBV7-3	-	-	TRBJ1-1	TGTGCCAGCAGCTCCCGGGATGGCACTGAAGCTTTCTTT	CASSSRDGTEAFF
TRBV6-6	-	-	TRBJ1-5	TGTGCCAGCAGTTATAGCGGGAGCAATCAGCCCCAGCATTTT	CASSYSGSNQPQHF
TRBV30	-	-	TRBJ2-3	TGTGCCTGGAGGGTCGGAGGGGCCACAGATACGCAGTATTTT	CAWRVGGATDTQYF
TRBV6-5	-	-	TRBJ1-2	TGTGCCAGCAGTTACGGAGTGAACTATGGCTACACCTTC	CASSYGVNYGYTF
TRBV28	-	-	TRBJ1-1	TGTGCCAGCAGTTTAAGTGGGTTTCCCAACACTGAAGCTTTCTTT	CASSLSGFPNTEAFF
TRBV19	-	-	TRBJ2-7	TGTGCCAGTAGCCTAGGACAGTACTACGAGCAGTACTTC	CASSLGQYYEQYF
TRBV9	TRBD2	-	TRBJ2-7	TGTGCCAGCAGCGTAGGATCCGGGAGGCCCTCGTGGGAGCAGTACTTC	CASSVGSGRPSWEQYF
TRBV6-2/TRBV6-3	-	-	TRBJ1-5	TGTGCCAGCAGCAACGCCGGGAGGCAGCCCCAGCATTTT	CASSNAGRQPQHF
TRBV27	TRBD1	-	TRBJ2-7	TGTGCCAGCAGTCTAACCGGGACAGTTGGTTCCTACGAGCAGTACTTC	CASSLTGTVGSYEQYF
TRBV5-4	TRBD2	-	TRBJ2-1	TGTGCCAGCAGCGCCGGGACTAGCGGCCTTCGTCGCAATGAGCAGTTCTTC	CASSAGTSGLRRNEQFF
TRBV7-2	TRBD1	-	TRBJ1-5	TGTGCCAGCAGCCGGACAGGGGCTTCTAGCAATCAGCCCCAGCATTTT	CASSRTGASSNQPQHF
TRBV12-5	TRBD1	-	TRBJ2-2	TGTGCTAGTGGAGAAAGCAGGGGGCTAACCGGGGAGCTGTTTTTT	CASGESRGLTGELFF
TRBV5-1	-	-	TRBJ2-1	TGCGCCAGCAGTCGCGAGCCGGACAGACATGAGCAGTTCTTC	CASSREPDRHEQFF
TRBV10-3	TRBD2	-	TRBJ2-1	TGTGCCATCAGTGGGTCGACTAGCGGATACAATGAGCAGTTCTTC	CAISGSTSGYNEQFF
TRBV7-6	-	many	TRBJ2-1	TGTGCCAGCAGCTTGGTGCTCTCAGGGACCTGGGGGAATGAGCAGTTCTTC	CASSLVLSGTWGNEQFF